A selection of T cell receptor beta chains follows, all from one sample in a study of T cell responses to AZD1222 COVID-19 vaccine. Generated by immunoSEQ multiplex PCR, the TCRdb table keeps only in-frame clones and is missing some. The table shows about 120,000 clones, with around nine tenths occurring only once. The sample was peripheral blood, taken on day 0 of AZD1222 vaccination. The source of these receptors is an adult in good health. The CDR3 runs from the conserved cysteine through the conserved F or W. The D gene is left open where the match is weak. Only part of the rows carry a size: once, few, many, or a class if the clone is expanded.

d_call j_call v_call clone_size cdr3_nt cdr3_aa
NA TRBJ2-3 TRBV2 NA TGTGCCAGCAGCTTTGCGGGTGGGGCTAGCACAGATACGCAGTATTTT CASSFAGGASTDTQYF
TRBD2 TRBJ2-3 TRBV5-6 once TGTGCCAGCAGCTCGACTAGCGGGAGGAGGGATACGCAGTATTTT CASSSTSGRRDTQYF
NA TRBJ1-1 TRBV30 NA TGTGCCTGGAGTGGGATCCTGGGCAGAATGAACACTGAAGCTTTCTTT CAWSGILGRMNTEAFF
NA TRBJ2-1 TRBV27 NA TGTGCCAGCAGTTTAAACTCCTACAATGAGCAGTTCTTC CASSLNSYNEQFF
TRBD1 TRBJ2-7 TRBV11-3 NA TGTGCCAGCAGCTTGGGGACAGAGACCTACGAGCAGTACTTC CASSLGTETYEQYF
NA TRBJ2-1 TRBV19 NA TGTGCCAGTAGTTTGCTCGGGGGTTTGGAGGTCTTC CASSLLGGLEVF
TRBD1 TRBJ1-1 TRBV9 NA TGTGCCAGCAGCGGGAACAGGGGGATTAGGGACACTGAAGCTTTCTTT CASSGNRGIRDTEAFF
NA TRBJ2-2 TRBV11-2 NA TGTGCCAGCAGCTTTTCGCTAGCCGGGGAGCTGTTTTTT CASSFSLAGELFF
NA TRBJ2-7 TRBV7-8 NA TGTGCCAGCAGCCCATGGGGCAGGGCCTACGAGCAGTACTTC CASSPWGRAYEQYF
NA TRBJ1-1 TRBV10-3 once TGTGCCATCAGTGAGCGGACAGCGGGGGCTTTCTTT CAISERTAGAFF
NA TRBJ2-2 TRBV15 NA TGTGCCACCAGCAGAGATCTAGGTGGGGGCTGGGAGCTGTTTTTT CATSRDLGGGWELFF
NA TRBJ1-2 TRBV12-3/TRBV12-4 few TGTGCCAGCATGGGGGGGGGCTATGGCTACACCTTC CASMGGGYGYTF
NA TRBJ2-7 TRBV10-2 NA TGCGCCAGCAGCCCCTGGGCAGGGGACGAGCAGTACTTC CASSPWAGDEQYF
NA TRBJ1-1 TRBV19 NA TGTGCCGCCCGGTCCGGGGGGTTTGGAGCTTTCTTT CAARSGGFGAFF
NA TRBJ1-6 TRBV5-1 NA TGCGCCAGCGGGAGGGACGGCGGGGATAATTCACCCCTCCACTTT CASGRDGGDNSPLHF
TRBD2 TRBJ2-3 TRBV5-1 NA TGCGCCAGCAGCTTGGCCTTTAGACTAGCGGGAGCCACAGATACGCAGTATTTT CASSLAFRLAGATDTQYF
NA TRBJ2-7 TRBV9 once TGTGCCAGCAGCCGGACTCCTCTCTACGAGCAGTACTTC CASSRTPLYEQYF
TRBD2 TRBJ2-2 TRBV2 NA TGTGCCAGCAGTGAAAGGGGTAGCGGGCGCGCCGGGGAGCTGTTTTTT CASSERGSGRAGELFF
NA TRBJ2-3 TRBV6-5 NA TGTGCCAGCAGTTACGGCGGGCTGACAGATACGCAGTATTTT CASSYGGLTDTQYF
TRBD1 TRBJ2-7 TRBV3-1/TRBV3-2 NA TGTGCCAGCAGCCAAGATTTAGCGACAGGGCGGTACGAGCAGTACTTC CASSQDLATGRYEQYF
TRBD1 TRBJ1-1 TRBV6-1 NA TGTGCCAGCAGTGAAATCCGGGACAGGGAAACTGAAGCTTTCTTT CASSEIRDRETEAFF
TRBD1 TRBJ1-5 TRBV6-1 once TGTGCCAGCAGTTGGGGGGACAGGGCCCATCAGCCCCAGCATTTT CASSWGDRAHQPQHF
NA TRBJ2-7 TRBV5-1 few TGCGCCAGCAGCTTGTACAGCTCCTACGAGCAGTACTTC CASSLYSSYEQYF
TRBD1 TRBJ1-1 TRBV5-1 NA TGCGCCACCCGAACATGGACAGGGCAGAACACTGAAGCTTTCTTT CATRTWTGQNTEAFF
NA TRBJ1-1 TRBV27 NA TGTGCCAGCAGTACTTTGTCCCGGGACTTCACTGAAGCTTTCTTT CASSTLSRDFTEAFF
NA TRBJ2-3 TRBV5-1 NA TGCGCCAGCAGCTTGACGACAGATACGCAGTATTTT CASSLTTDTQYF
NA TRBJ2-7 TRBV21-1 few TGTGCCAGCAGCGCGCGGGACATACTTTACGAGCAGTACTTC CASSARDILYEQYF
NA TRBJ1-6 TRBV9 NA TGTGCCAGCAGCGGTAGTCAGGTTTCCTATAATTCACCCCTCCACTTT CASSGSQVSYNSPLHF
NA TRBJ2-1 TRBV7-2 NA TGTGCCAGCAGCTTAGCCCGGACTCTATACAATGAGCAGTTCTTC CASSLARTLYNEQFF
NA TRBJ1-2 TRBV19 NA TGTGCCAGTAGTATTCGGCTCTTCCTCCCACCCGCGGGCTACACCTTC CASSIRLFLPPAGYTF
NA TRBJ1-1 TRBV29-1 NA TGCAGCGTTGCGGGGGTGCAGAACACTGAAGCTTTCTTT CSVAGVQNTEAFF
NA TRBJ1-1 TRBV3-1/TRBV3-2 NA TGTGCCAGCAGCCAAGACAGTTCTGAAGCTTTCTTT CASSQDSSEAFF
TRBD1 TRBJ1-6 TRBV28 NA TGTGCCGGACGACGGACAGGGGGAAATTCACCCCTCCACTTT CAGRRTGGNSPLHF
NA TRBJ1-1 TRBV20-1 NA TGCAGTGCTAGGTTACACCTCGAAGCTTTCTTT CSARLHLEAFF
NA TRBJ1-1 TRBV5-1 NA TGCGCCAGCAGCTTACGGGGAGTGAACACTGAAGCTTTCTTT CASSLRGVNTEAFF
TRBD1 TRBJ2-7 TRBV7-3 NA TGTGCCAGCAGCTCGCCGGGACAGGGAAGCGAGCAGTACTTC CASSSPGQGSEQYF
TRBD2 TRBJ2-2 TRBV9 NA TGTGCCAGCAGCCCCTCGCGGGGGGGCCTCACCGGGGAGCTGTTTTTT CASSPSRGGLTGELFF
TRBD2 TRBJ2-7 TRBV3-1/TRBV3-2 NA TGTGCCAGCAGCCGACGGACTAGCGGCAACGAGCAGTACTTC CASSRRTSGNEQYF
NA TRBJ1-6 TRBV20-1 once TGCAGTGCTAGTCCAGGGTTTAATTCACCCCTCCACTTT CSASPGFNSPLHF
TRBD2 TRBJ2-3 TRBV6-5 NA TGTGCCAGCAACGCAGCGGGGCGCAGCACAGATACGCAGTATTTT CASNAAGRSTDTQYF
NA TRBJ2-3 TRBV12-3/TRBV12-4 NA TGTGCCAGCAGTTTGAGAGGGTCAGAGTATTTT CASSLRGSEYF
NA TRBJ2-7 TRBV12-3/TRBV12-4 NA TGTGCCAGCAGTCTGATCGGGCCCTACGAGCAGTACTTC CASSLIGPYEQYF
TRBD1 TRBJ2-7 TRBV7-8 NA TGTGCCAGCAGCTTATCGACAGGGACCTACGAGCAGTACTTC CASSLSTGTYEQYF
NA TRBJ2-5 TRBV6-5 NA TGTGCCAGCAGTACGGCACAACTACACCGAGAGACCCAGTACTTC CASSTAQLHRETQYF
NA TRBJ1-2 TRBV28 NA TGTGCCAGCAGTTGGCCCGGGGTGGCTGGCTACACCTTC CASSWPGVAGYTF
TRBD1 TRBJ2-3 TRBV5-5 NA TGTGCCAGCAGCTATACAGGGGTTCTTTCAGATACGCAGTATTTT CASSYTGVLSDTQYF
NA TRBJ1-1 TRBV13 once TGTGCCAGCAGCTTCTCGGGGACGCCCAGAGGGGAAGCTTTCTTT CASSFSGTPRGEAFF
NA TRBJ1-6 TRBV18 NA TGTGCCAGCTCACTGCCCGGGGCAGGTTCACCCCTCCACTTT CASSLPGAGSPLHF
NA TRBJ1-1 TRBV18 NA TGTGCCAGCTCACCAACGGGGCAGATGAACACTGAAGCTTTCTTT CASSPTGQMNTEAFF
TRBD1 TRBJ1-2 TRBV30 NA TGTGCCTGGACCCTGGGACAGGGGTCGGCCTATGGCTACACCTTC CAWTLGQGSAYGYTF
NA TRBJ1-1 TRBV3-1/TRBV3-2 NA TGTGCCAGCAGCCAAATTCCGGGACTAGGGAACACTGAAGCTTTCTTT CASSQIPGLGNTEAFF
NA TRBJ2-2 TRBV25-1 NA TGTGCCAGCAGTGAAGCCGGGGAGCTGTTTTTT CASSEAGELFF
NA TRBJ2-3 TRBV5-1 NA TGCGCCAGCAGCCTCCCCGGTAGCACAGATACGCAGTATTTT CASSLPGSTDTQYF